The following is a TCR beta chain sequence with its context. Its antigen has not been determined. No qualities accompany the bases; no much larger clone lies one base away. The entry originates in a study of cytomegalovirus exposure and HLA in healthy donors (dated 2017 in TCRdb). About the study as a whole: According to an earlier analysis of around 600 of the donors, roughly 180 million T cells yielded 90 million to 140 million unique TCR beta sequences and around 300 Gb of sequence data. An early release that covered around 590 HLA-typed donors contained 300 to 350 gigabases of sequencing data and 70 million to 100 million unique TCR sequences. The genetic ancestry cluster associated with self-reported Caucasian donors included around four fifths of the roughly 360 genotyped donors. The aim of the study was to test whether cataloging public T cell receptors could identify signatures of past pathogen exposure. The T cell repertoires of under 700 subjects were profiled by immunosequencing and related to cytomegalovirus serostatus. In addition to the first cohort of roughly 670 subjects, a separate validation cohort of under 150 different subjects was used. High-throughput TCR immunosequencing, statistical association of individual TCRs with disease status, and machine learning were combined to predict cytomegalovirus infection status. To study patterns of TCR occurrence, a later analysis re-analyzed previously published TCR beta repertoires from several hundred donors and added high-resolution HLA genotyping. Rather than drawing on any new phenotypic data, the later analysis identified candidate immune exposures from TCR beta sequences and the way those sequences occurred across donors. To decide whether each TCR beta V gene segment behaved as functional or pseudogenic, an earlier analysis of approximately 620 of the donors relied on high-throughput TCR beta sequencing. Donor age, sex, ethnicity and CMV serostatus were collected together with the repertoire data. A later genetic analysis used genome-wide SNP genotypes for 398 of the 666 donors, treating that subset as a discovery cohort. All discovery cohort repertoires had been generated using a single sequencing platform. Both class I and class II loci were covered by HLA typing, at four-digit resolution. The number of donors typed differed by locus, with about 629-630 for A, B, C, DRB1 and DQB1, about 500 for DQA1, nearly 610 for DPA1, and around 460 for DPB1. Because of strong linkage in the cohort, roughly five DR-DQ haplotypes were treated as single units for association and clustering. Among around 400 genotyped donors of the cohort, an average of about 240,000 unique TCR beta nucleotide sequences were sequenced per donor, about a sixth of them non-productive. What the authors observed across the whole study: Only TCR beta chains were sequenced in this cohort, and the absence of alpha or paired-chain data limited detectable features. In vitro tests confirmed that a few of the cytomegalovirus-associated TCR beta chains recognize cytomegalovirus antigens. The authors suggested that the approach could potentially be generalized to other disease states and immunological phenotypes. In a later analysis, HLA-associated TCR beta chains were found to be more clonally expanded and to have lower generation probabilities than equally common non-associated chains. In a later analysis, several top co-occurrence clusters were reported to appear linked to parvovirus B19, influenza, CMV and Epstein-Barr virus. An earlier analysis of around 500 of the donors showed that most TCR beta V segments appeared in productive rearrangements either about 87% or about 30% of the time, which broadly matched IMGT annotations. Most TCR sequences were seen in very few donors, while some public TCRs were found in many individuals. A further reported finding was that TCR beta sequences accurately predicted the HLA-A and HLA-B alleles for most subjects in the first cohort. In a later analysis, some 18,000 TCR beta sequences were associated with specific HLA alleles at a false discovery rate of 0.05. The presence/absence analyses assumed that sequencing depth was roughly uniform across donors, and that assumption may not be true. In both the original and validation cohorts, the classifier was reported to diagnose cytomegalovirus status with high specificity and sensitivity. In a later genetic analysis, a missense DCLRE1C variant was associated with V-gene and J-gene trimming of TCR beta chains, and the association was replicated in an independent cohort. When HLA alleles, especially DR and DQ, strongly co-occurred, TCR associations were difficult to assign to individual alleles. Because counts were too low, seventeen rarely observed V segments, including chromosome 9 orphons, were excluded from the earlier analysis of 587 of the donors. Because HLA typing was unavailable for some donors at each locus, only the typed subset was used in association tests. Linkage disequilibrium might explain the correlated functional status among segregating V segments, but an unknown experimental factor could not be excluded. A group of highly shared sequence variants was considered likely to be a technical artifact of the sequencing pipeline. Some IMGT-functional V segments, including TRBV6-2 and TRBV6-3, could not be told apart with the 87-base-pair reads, so those segments were excluded. Most CMV-associated TCR beta chains appeared to be HLA-restricted in a later analysis, and the HLA associations seemed to be driven largely by CMV exposure. CMV serostatus was the only immune exposure information available for the cohort. A later analysis found that TCR association rates varied across HLA loci, with DRB1 alleles showing the most associated TCRs and HLA-C alleles the fewest. The study listed approximately 150 TCR beta chains as associated with cytomegalovirus. In a later genetic analysis, fewer N-insertions in productive TCRs were reported among donors in an Asian-associated ancestry cluster than the approximately 630-donor mean.

In total, 666 healthy bone marrow donors made up the cohort. At the time of sampling, all cohort members were nominally healthy, though unrecorded immune exposures were likely present. The donor tested CMV seronegative and was one of the 352 seronegative cohort members. A peripheral blood sample was collected from each donor, and TCR beta sequencing was performed on peripheral blood mononuclear cells. Genomic DNA extraction from the blood cell samples was performed with the Qiagen DNeasy Blood Extraction Kit. V sheds 0 bases and J sheds 1 base, leaving 7 bases between their ends. The CDR3 holds 16 amino acids from the cysteine to the phenylalanine. Just the 48-base CDR3 DNA is kept, in frame starting at base 1. The germline V gene supplies CDR1 MNHNS and CDR2 SASEGT. Library preparation used the immunoSEQ multiplex PCR assay. A mixture of 60 forward primers for TCR Vbeta segments and 13 reverse primers for TCR Jbeta segments was used in the multiplex PCR. A multiplex PCR assay on genomic DNA amplified the CDR3 region of rearranged TCR beta genes. On the Illumina HiSeq System, the amplified TCR beta libraries were sequenced as 87-base-pair reads. The paper's processing steps were these. A later analysis tallied some 79 million unique TCR beta chains across the 640 or so repertoires, and about 10 million of those chains were shared by two or more donors. To remove PCR and sequencing errors, raw reads were error-corrected and collapsed into unique sequences using a nearest-neighbor algorithm that merged closely related sequences. CDR3 sequences were aligned to IMGT reference sequences to assign V, D and J gene segments. For a sequence to be retained, at least a six-nucleotide match to both a V gene segment and a J gene segment was required. A rearrangement counted as productive if the CDR3 had no stop codons and remained in frame with V and J, and every other rearrangement counted as non-productive. Following IMGT convention, CDR3 was defined as the stretch from the second conserved V-encoded cysteine to the conserved J-encoded phenylalanine. Sequences without an unambiguous match to a single V gene segment were excluded from the earlier analysis of almost 600 of the donors. In an earlier analysis of 587 of the donors, V segments were called functional above 56.7% productive rearrangements and were called segregating when the between-donor standard deviation exceeded 5%. A statistical classification framework was built to diagnose cytomegalovirus status from the catalog of TCR beta chain sequences. In a later analysis, V and J genes were assigned by comparing TCR nucleotide sequences against IMGT/GENE-DB human TR gene sequences. Using the TCRdist pipeline, a later analysis assigned CDR3 sequences along with most-parsimonious VDJ recombination scenarios. In a later analysis, every TCR beta chain was defined by the combination of its CDR3 amino acid sequence and its V-gene family, and reads without a unique V-gene family were dropped. A later analysis removed 592 highly shared, low-generation-probability nucleotide sequences to deal with suspected cross-contamination and a sequencing artifact. For each public chain, a later analysis derived a clonal expansion index from normalized ranks of inferred template counts within each repertoire. Generation probabilities in a later analysis came from a VDJ recombination model fitted to out-of-frame rearrangements, and those results were checked against IGoR. Hypergeometric tests were used in a later analysis to score TCR-TCR, TCR-HLA and TCR-CMV co-occurrence, with a repertoire-size bias correction applied to the TCR pairs. To estimate false discovery rates, a later analysis permuted the HLA or CMV assignments 20 times. In a later analysis, co-occurring TCRs were grouped with DBSCAN, and TCRdist sequence similarity was added when clustering was performed within HLA-allele-positive subsets. For co-occurrence clustering, repertoires with fewer than 30,000 or more than 120,000 public chains were excluded, along with about five repertoires with anomalous nucleotide sharing. The source is immuneACCESS, and TCRdb retained only in-frame sequences with V and J called. Part of the clones is not carried over; for the studies checked, unresolved V genes explain less than half of this, and the remainder is unexplained. For V, J and clone size, that table is used; D and trimming come from the DNA. In all, the sample holds around 130,000 clones, and approximately 82% of those were seen once. Less than 3.5% of the sample comes from the top ten.

The chain joins TRBV6-1 to TRBJ2-6; the D gene lacks a confident call. The TCR was taken from a man aged 50-60 years in good health and CMV-seronegative. The sequencing sample was made of PBMCs. The nucleotide sequence is TGTGCCAGCAGTGAAGCGGCTTCATCTGGGGCCAACGTCCTGACTTTC. This codes for CASSEAASSGANVLTF.